The T cell receptor beta chain described here comes from a study of CD8+CD57+ T cells in acquired aplastic anemia. Looking at the study overall: The sorted CD4+ and CD8+ cells yielded an average around 3.2 ug of DNA. Healthy donors gave 10 million or so reads on average for CD4+ cells. Findings and caveats of the study: Levels of CD8+ Simpson's diversity were not significantly distinct in patients versus controls.

For this clonotype: Its antigen remains unidentified.

Genomic DNA served as template for TCR beta VDJ and CDR3 profiling. Each CDR3 protein gets one entry after TCRdb re-called the reads with MiXCR. The profile shows about 190,000 distinct CDR3 sequences, less than 70% of them singletons. The CDR3 contains 21 residues. The V and J ends lost 5 bases and 6 bases respectively, with 40 bases between them. Germline V CDR1 and CDR2: DFQATT, SNEGSKA (reference sequence). The rearrangement uses TRBV20-1 and TRBJ1-1; tentatively, D is TRBD1 (6 bases). Input material: sorted CD4+, CD8+, or CD8+CD57+ T cells (not recorded which) from PBMCs. The clonotype comes from a human donor in good health, serving as a control. The CDR3 reads CSARSFDRLNTLGLSYAEAFF. Here the CDR3 DNA reads TGCAGTGCTCGTTCCTTTGACAGGCTGAACACTTTAGGTCTATCCTACGCTGAAGCTTTCTTT.